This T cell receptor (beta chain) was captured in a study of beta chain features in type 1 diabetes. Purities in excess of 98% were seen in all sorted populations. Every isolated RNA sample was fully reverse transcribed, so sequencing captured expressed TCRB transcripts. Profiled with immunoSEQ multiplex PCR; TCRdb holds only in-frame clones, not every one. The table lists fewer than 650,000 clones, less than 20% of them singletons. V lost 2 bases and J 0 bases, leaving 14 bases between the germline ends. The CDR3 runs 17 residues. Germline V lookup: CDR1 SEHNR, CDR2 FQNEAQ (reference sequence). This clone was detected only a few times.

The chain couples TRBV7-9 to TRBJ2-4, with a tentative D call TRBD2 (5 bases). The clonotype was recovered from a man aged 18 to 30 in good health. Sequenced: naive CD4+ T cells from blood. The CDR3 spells CASSLSLRGLAKNIQYF. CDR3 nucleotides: TGTGCCAGCAGCTTATCCCTCAGAGGGCTAGCCAAAAACATTCAGTACTTC.